The 28 T cell receptor beta chains given below trace back to one sample, sequenced in a study of OX40 agonist ivuxolimab in advanced cancers. Repertoires were generated with immunoSEQ multiplex PCR, while TCRdb's copy carries only in-frame clones and drops some. The sample yields around 40,000 clones, 80% to 90% seen once. The sample consisted of CD4+ or CD8+ T cells sorted from blood, taken in a trial of the OX40 agonist ivuxolimab. The receptors originated from an adult with an advanced solid tumor such as melanoma, head and neck, liver or kidney cancer.

V and J are TRBV7-2 and TRBJ2-5; tentatively, D is TRBD1 or TRBD2 (5 bases each). Germline V gene sequence: CDR1 SGHTA, CDR2 FQGNSA. Trimming left V 4 bases short and J 4 bases short, with 10 bases between. The CDR3 runs 13 residues. CDR3 region: CASSWGRGETQYF. CDR3 sequence (DNA): TGTGCCAGCAGCTGGGGACGGGGAGAGACCCAGTACTTC.

The gene calls are TRBV30 and TRBJ1-1; no definite D call. This CDR3 comprises 15 residues. Germline V gene sequence: CDR1 GTSNPN, CDR2 SVGIG (reference sequence). Deletions cut 0 bases from V and 4 bases from J, with 15 bases between. The CDR3, as DNA: TGTGCCTGGAGTGTACTTGGAGGACTGATCACTGAAGCTTTCTTT. This sequence encodes CAWSVLGGLITEAFF.

The CDR3 nucleotides read TGTGCCAGCAGGACTAACTATGGCTACACCTTC. Translated: CASRTNYGYTF. The chain joins TRBV6-6 to TRBJ1-2; D unresolved. V lost 6 bases to trimming and J lost 0 bases, with 2 bases between them. The CDR3 is 11 amino acids. Germline values: CDR1 MNHNY, CDR2 SVGAGI (reference sequence).

The chain is built from TRBV7-9 and TRBJ2-2; 7 positions agree with TRBD2. J was trimmed by 3 bases and V by 9 bases; bases with no gene match: 7. The germline gives CDR1 SEHNR, CDR2 FQNEAQ (reference sequence). The CDR3 contains 14 residues. CDR3: CASPLAEYTGELFF. The DNA for the CDR3 is TGTGCCAGTCCTCTAGCGGAGTACACCGGGGAGCTGTTTTTT.

This chain links TRBV5-4 with TRBJ2-3; 7 positions agree with TRBD2. This CDR3 has 15 amino acids. The germline V gene has CDR1 SGHNT and CDR2 YYREEE (reference sequence). With V trimmed by 0 bases and J by 1 base, 2 bases remained unmatched. The CDR3 region has the DNA TGTGCCAGCAGCTTGGTTCTAGCGGGCACAGATACGCAGTATTTT. This gives the protein CASSLVLAGTDTQYF. Using reference TRBV5-4 and TRBJ2-3 for the parts outside the CDR3, the full variable domain is ETGVTQSPTHLIKTRGQQVTLRCSSQSGHNTVSWYQQALGQGPQFIFQYYREEENGRGNFPPRFSGLQFPNYSSELNVNALELDDSALYLCASSLVLAGTDTQYFGPGTRLTVL.

The chain links TRBV4-2 to TRBJ1-2, with D possibly TRBD1 on 6 matching bases. CDR1 is LGHNA and CDR2 is YNFKEQ in the germline V gene. Between the trimmed V and J ends, which lost 5 bases and 4 bases, there was a span of 20 bases. The CDR3 covers 16 residues. The DNA for the CDR3 is TGTGCCAGCAGCTTGGCAGTAGCCCGGGACACCTATGGCTACACCTTC. It yields the protein CASSLAVARDTYGYTF.

The V call is TRBV11-3, the J call TRBJ1-5; tentative D call: TRBD1 (6 bases). Germline CDR1 is SGHNT and CDR2 is YENEEA. Trimming removed 2 bases at V and 9 bases at J, with 14 bases between. CDR3 length: 14 amino acids. The CDR3 loop reads CASSLSQGNTPQHF. DNA of the CDR3: TGTGCCAGCAGCTTATCCCAGGGGAATACGCCCCAGCATTTT.

V and J are TRBV2 and TRBJ1-6, with D hard to call. Germline CDR1 is SNHLY and CDR2 is FYNNEI. V was trimmed by 8 bases and J by 0 bases, leaving 5 bases between them. This CDR3 is built from 13 residues. CDR3 loop: CASRSSYNSPLHF. DNA of the CDR3: TGTGCCAGCCGGAGCTCCTATAATTCACCCCTCCACTTT.

V and J are TRBV19 and TRBJ2-5, with unresolved D. Trimming took 5 bases from V and 4 from J, leaving 8 bases between them. Germline V gene lookup returns CDR1 LNHDA and CDR2 SQIVND (reference sequence). The CDR3 has 12 residues. CDR3 sequence reads: CASSSLGETQYF. CDR3 sequence (DNA): TGTGCCAGTAGTTCTTTAGGAGAGACCCAGTACTTC.

The chain links TRBV28 to TRBJ2-1; D uncertain. Germline V gives CDR1 MDHEN, CDR2 SYDVKM. V was pared by 4 bases and J by 15 bases, with 16 bases between. The CDR3 totals 12 residues. CDR3 DNA sequence: TGTGCCAGCAGTTCCCCGGATCAGCCCGCGTTCTTC. Protein product: CASSSPDQPAFF.

V usage is TRBV6-6 and J usage is TRBJ2-7; D is undetermined. CDR1 is MNHNY and CDR2 is SVGAGI in the germline V gene (reference sequence). The CDR3 is made up of 13 amino acids. Trimming removed 5 bases at V and 4 bases at J, with 12 bases between. CDR3 loop: CASSQGRVYEQYF. The CDR3 coding sequence is TGTGCCAGCAGTCAAGGACGGGTATACGAGCAGTACTTC.

The chain employs TRBV29-1 and TRBJ1-5, with 7 bases fitting TRBD1. The junction had 3 bases not matched to a gene; V was cut back by 5 bases and J by 2 bases. The germline V gene encodes CDR1 SQVTM and CDR2 ANQGSEA. The CDR3 is made up of 13 amino acids. The CDR3 DNA sequence: TGCAGCGTTCGTGACAGGGGCAATCAGCCCCAGCATTTT. Protein sequence: CSVRDRGNQPQHF.

V and J are TRBV18 and TRBJ2-2; 11 bases align to TRBD1. The V segment lost 3 bases and the J segment 3 bases; nucleotides outside the gene matches: 6. Germline values: CDR1 KGHSH, CDR2 LQKENI. The CDR3 is 17 residues long. The CDR3 loop is CASSPTGTGGYTGELFF. Written as DNA, the CDR3 is TGTGCCAGCTCACCGACCGGGACAGGGGGATACACCGGGGAGCTGTTTTTT.

The chain employs TRBV28 and TRBJ2-7; 7 bases match TRBD2. Trimming cost V 2 bases and J 2 bases; bases outside gene matches: 3. The CDR3 extends over 14 amino acids. Germline V lookup: CDR1 MDHEN, CDR2 SYDVKM. This chain's CDR3 is CASSLGTTPYEQYF. The DNA of the CDR3 is TGTGCCAGCAGTTTAGGGACTACCCCCTACGAGCAGTACTTC.

In this sample, this clone turned up a few times. The rearrangement links TRBV11-3 to TRBJ2-1; the match to TRBD2 covers 9 bases. CDR3 length equals 17 residues. Germline CDR1 SGHNT, CDR2 YENEEA. V dropped 2 bases and J dropped 6; count of bases not matched to a gene: 11. CDR3 sequence reads: CASSLLAGAFDGNEQFF. The CDR3 DNA sequence: TGTGCCAGCAGCTTATTAGCGGGAGCCTTCGATGGCAATGAGCAGTTCTTC.

The chain carries TRBV27 and TRBJ1-2; no reliable D call. CDR3 length equals 15 residues. Germline V gene lookup returns CDR1 MNHEY and CDR2 SMNVEV (reference sequence). V gave up 3 bases and J gave up 5 bases, with 16 bases separating them. CDR3 in DNA: TGTGCCAGCAGTTTGAGTAGGAGAGTTCCTTATGGCTACACCTTC. This encodes CASSLSRRVPYGYTF.

CDR3 sequence: CASSQWNRDNQPQHF. DNA of the CDR3: TGCGCCAGCAGCCAATGGAACAGGGATAATCAGCCCCAGCATTTT. The rearrangement joins TRBV4-1 to TRBJ1-5, with a weak D call TRBD1 (6 bases). Germline loops: CDR1 MGHRA, CDR2 YSYEKL. There are 15 residues in the CDR3. V dropped 2 bases and J dropped 4 bases, with 12 bases sitting between them.

This chain links TRBV18 with TRBJ1-5; 7 bases align to TRBD1. The length of the CDR3 is 16 residues. J was trimmed by 0 bases and V by 6 bases; bases with no gene match: 8. Per germline, CDR1 KGHSH and CDR2 LQKENI. In DNA, the CDR3 is TGTGCCAGCTCCCCCGACAGGGAATATAGCAATCAGCCCCAGCATTTT. Translated, it gives CASSPDREYSNQPQHF.

The V call is TRBV6-6, the J call TRBJ1-5; 7 bases match TRBD1. With V trimmed by 6 bases and J by 11 bases, 16 bases remained unmatched. The V gene's germline CDR1 is MNHNY and CDR2 SVGAGI (reference sequence). This CDR3 region has 15 residues. The CDR3 DNA is TGTGCCAGCAGGCCGAACCAACAGGGGACCGTTGCCCAGCATTTT. Its protein product is CASRPNQQGTVAQHF.

The chain links TRBV5-6 to TRBJ1-1; no definite D call. The V gene lost 0 bases and the J gene lost 0 bases, with 6 bases spanning the gap. This CDR3 is 14 amino acids long. The germline V gene encodes CDR1 SGHDT and CDR2 YYEEEE. CDR3 residues: CASSLALLNTEAFF. The CDR3 DNA follows: TGTGCCAGCAGCTTGGCCCTACTGAACACTGAAGCTTTCTTT.

The count of this clone is one. The chain recombines TRBV6-6 with TRBJ1-2; 7 bases are a match to TRBD1. J was trimmed by 4 bases and V by 6 bases; bases with no gene match: 11. The germline CDR1 and CDR2 sequences are MNHNY and SVGAGI (reference sequence). The CDR3 is 15 residues long. The CDR3 is CASRFPGQRSYGYTF. Written as DNA, the CDR3 is TGTGCCAGCAGATTTCCGGGACAGCGTTCCTATGGCTACACCTTC.

The CDR3 bases are TGTGCCAGCAGTACCGGGGAGGGTCTGGGCTACACCTTC. This gives the protein CASSTGEGLGYTF. This chain uses TRBV6-5 with TRBJ1-2; D gene ambiguous. Trimming left V 5 bases short and J 8 bases short, with 15 bases between. The CDR3 has 13 residues. Germline CDR1 MNHEY, CDR2 SVGAGI.

V is TRBV29-1 and J is TRBJ1-5, with TRBD1 identical over 9 bases. The V and J ends lost 6 bases and 4 bases, in that order; junction bases with no gene match: 7. The CDR3 has 14 amino acids. The germline gives CDR1 SQVTM, CDR2 ANQGSEA. This CDR3 is CSVGTGMRNQPQHF. CDR3 coding DNA: TGCAGCGTCGGGACAGGGATGAGAAATCAGCCCCAGCATTTT.

This chain uses TRBV10-3 with TRBJ1-4; TRBD1 agrees at 7 bases. CDR3 length equals 13 residues. The germline V gene encodes CDR1 ENHRY and CDR2 SYGVKD. V was clipped by 7 bases and J by 6 bases; unmatched bases: 5. DNA of the CDR3: TGTGCCATCAAGGACCAGGGGGATGAAAAACTGTTTTTT. This codes for CAIKDQGDEKLFF.

The rearrangement uses TRBV20-1 and TRBJ2-3; D is uncertain. V gave up 5 bases and J gave up 3 bases, with 6 bases separating them. CDR3 length: 11 amino acids. The V gene's germline CDR1 is DFQATT and CDR2 SNEGSKA (reference sequence). The CDR3 nucleotides read TGCAGTGCTCTGAAAACAGATACGCAGTATTTT. The encoded protein is CSALKTDTQYF.

Only one count was recorded for this clone. The chain joins TRBV6-6 to TRBJ2-1, with unresolved D. V dropped 7 bases and J dropped 6 bases, with 10 bases sitting between them. CDR1 MNHNY and CDR2 SVGAGI come from the germline V gene (reference sequence). There are 12 residues in the CDR3. The CDR3: CASMDRANEQFF. CDR3 DNA: TGTGCCAGCATGGACCGCGCCAATGAGCAGTTCTTC.

This chain joins TRBV15 and TRBJ2-5; TRBD2 is a possible D gene (6 bases). Trimming stripped 1 base from V and 5 bases from J, with 14 bases between. This CDR3 has 15 amino acids. The germline V gene has CDR1 LNHNV and CDR2 YYDKDF (reference sequence). CDR3 in DNA: TGTGCCACCAGCAGAGGAGGCACTAGCTGGGAGACCCAGTACTTC. It translates to CATSRGGTSWETQYF.

This sequence joins TRBV11-3 and TRBJ1-2; D not resolved. This CDR3 is built from 14 residues. V was shortened by 6 bases and J by 6 bases, with 17 bases between the two germline ends. Per germline, CDR1 SGHNT and CDR2 YENEEA. Here the CDR3 reads CASSSLGGRDGYTF. The CDR3, as DNA: TGTGCCAGCAGTTCCCTGGGAGGACGGGATGGCTACACCTTC.